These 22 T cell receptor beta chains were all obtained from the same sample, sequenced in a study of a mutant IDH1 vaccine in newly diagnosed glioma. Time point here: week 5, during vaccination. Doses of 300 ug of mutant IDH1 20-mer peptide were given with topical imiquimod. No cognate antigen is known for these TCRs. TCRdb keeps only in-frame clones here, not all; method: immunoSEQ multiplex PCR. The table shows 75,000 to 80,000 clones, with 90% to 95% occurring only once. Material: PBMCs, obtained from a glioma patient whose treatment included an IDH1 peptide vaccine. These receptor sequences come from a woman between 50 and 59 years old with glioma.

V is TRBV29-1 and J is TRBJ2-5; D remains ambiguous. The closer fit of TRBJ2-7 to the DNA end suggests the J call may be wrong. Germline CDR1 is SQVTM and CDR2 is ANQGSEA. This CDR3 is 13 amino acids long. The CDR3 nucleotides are TGCAGCGCTGGGGTTCTCGTCTACCACGAGCAGTACTTC. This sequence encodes CSAGVLVYHEQYF.

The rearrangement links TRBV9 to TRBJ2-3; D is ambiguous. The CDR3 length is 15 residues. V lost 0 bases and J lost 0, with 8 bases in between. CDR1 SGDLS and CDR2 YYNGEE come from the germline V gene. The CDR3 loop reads CASSVEGPSTDTQYF. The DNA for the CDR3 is TGTGCCAGCAGCGTAGAGGGTCCTAGCACAGATACGCAGTATTTT.

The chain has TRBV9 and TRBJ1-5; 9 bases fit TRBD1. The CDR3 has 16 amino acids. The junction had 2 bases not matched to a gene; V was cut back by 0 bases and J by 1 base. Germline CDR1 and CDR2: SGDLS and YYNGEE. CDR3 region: CASSVGGQGSNQPQHF. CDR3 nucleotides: TGTGCCAGCAGCGTAGGCGGACAGGGGAGCAATCAGCCCCAGCATTTT.

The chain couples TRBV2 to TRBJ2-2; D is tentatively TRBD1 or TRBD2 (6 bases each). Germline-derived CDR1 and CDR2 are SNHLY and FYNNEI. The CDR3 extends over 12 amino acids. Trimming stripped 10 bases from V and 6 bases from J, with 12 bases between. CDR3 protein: CATSRGAGELFF. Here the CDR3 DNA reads TGTGCCACCTCAAGGGGGGCCGGGGAGCTGTTTTTT.

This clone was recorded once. CDR3 residues: CASSSNEQFF. The CDR3 DNA sequence: TGTGCCAGCAGTTCCAATGAGCAGTTCTTC. This rearrangement joins TRBV28 to TRBJ2-1, with D uncertain. The germline V gene encodes CDR1 MDHEN and CDR2 SYDVKM. CDR3 length: 10 residues. Trimming removed 4 bases from V and 6 bases from J, with 1 base in between.

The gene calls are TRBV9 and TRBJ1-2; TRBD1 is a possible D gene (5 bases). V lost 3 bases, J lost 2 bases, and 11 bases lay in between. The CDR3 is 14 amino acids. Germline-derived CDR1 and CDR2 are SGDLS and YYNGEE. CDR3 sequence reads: CASSGATANYGYTF. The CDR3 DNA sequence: TGTGCCAGCAGCGGAGCGACAGCAAACTATGGCTACACCTTC.

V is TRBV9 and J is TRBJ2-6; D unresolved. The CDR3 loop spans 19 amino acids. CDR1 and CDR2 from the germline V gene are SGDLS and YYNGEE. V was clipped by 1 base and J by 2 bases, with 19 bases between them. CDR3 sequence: CASSVTSRPRGTGANVLTF. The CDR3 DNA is TGTGCCAGCAGCGTAACTTCGCGACCCCGAGGAACTGGGGCCAACGTCCTGACTTTC.

The CDR3 DNA is TGTGCCAGCAGCTTAGGACAGGATCACAATGAGCAGTTCTTC. This sequence encodes CASSLGQDHNEQFF. The gene calls are TRBV11-2 and TRBJ2-1; perhaps TRBD1 as D (6 bases). From germline, CDR1 is SGHAT and CDR2 FQNNGV. V was cut by 1 base and J by 5 bases, with 9 bases left in between. The CDR3 extends over 14 amino acids. The complete variable domain, with remaining parts taken from reference TRBV11-2 and TRBJ2-1, reads EAGVAQSPRYKIIEKRQSVAFWCNPISGHATLYWYQQILGQGPKLLIQFQNNGVVDDSQLPKDRFSAERLKGVDSTLKIQPAKLEDSAVYLCASSLGQDHNEQFFGPGTRLTVL.

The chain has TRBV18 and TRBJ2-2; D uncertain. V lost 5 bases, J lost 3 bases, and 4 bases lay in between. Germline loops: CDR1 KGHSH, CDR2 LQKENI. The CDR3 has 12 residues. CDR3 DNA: TGTGCCAGCTCAACTTACACCGGGGAGCTGTTTTTT. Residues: CASSTYTGELFF.

CDR3 amino acids: CASSQGSGVNEKLFF. CDR3 nucleotides: TGTGCCAGCAGCCAAGGCAGCGGGGTAAATGAAAAACTGTTTTTT. This chain links TRBV14 with TRBJ1-4, with D unclear. The germline V gene encodes CDR1 SGHDN and CDR2 FVKESK. V was pared by 1 base and J by 5 bases, with 11 bases between. This CDR3 has 15 amino acids.

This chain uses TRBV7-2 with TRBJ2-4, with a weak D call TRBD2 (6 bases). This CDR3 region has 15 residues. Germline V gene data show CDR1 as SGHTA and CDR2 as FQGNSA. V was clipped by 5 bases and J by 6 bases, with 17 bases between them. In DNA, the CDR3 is TGTGCCAGCAGCGCCCTTGAAGCGGGCGTAAACATTCAGTACTTC. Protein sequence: CASSALEAGVNIQYF.

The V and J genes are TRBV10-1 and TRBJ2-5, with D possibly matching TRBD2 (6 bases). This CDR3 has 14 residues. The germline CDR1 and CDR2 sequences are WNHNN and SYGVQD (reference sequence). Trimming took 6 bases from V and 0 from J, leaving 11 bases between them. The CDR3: CASSPSGYQETQYF. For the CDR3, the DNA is TGCGCCAGCAGCCCGAGCGGGTACCAAGAGACCCAGTACTTC.

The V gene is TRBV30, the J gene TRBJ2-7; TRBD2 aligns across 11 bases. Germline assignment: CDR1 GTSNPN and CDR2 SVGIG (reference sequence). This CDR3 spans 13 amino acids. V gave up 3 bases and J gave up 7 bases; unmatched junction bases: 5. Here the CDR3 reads CAWRVAGGQEQYF. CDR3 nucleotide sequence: TGTGCCTGGAGAGTAGCGGGAGGGCAGGAGCAGTACTTC. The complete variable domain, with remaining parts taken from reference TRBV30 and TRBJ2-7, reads SQTIHQWPATLVQPVGSPLSLECTVEGTSNPNLYWYRQAAGRGLQLLFYSVGIGQISSEVPQNLSASRPQDRQFILSSKKLLLSDSGFYLCAWRVAGGQEQYFGPGTRLTVT.

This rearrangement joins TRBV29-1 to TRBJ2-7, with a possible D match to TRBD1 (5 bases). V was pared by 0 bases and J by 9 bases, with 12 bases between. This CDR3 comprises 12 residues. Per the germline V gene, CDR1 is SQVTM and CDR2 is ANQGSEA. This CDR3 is CSVEESPDRQYF. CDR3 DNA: TGCAGCGTTGAAGAGTCCCCTGACAGGCAGTACTTC.

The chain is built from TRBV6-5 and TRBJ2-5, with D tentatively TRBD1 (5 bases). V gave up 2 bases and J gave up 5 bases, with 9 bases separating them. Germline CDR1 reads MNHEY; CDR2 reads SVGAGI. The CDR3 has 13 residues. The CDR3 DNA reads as TGTGCCAGCAGTTACAGGGGCTGGGAGACCCAGTACTTC. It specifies CASSYRGWETQYF.

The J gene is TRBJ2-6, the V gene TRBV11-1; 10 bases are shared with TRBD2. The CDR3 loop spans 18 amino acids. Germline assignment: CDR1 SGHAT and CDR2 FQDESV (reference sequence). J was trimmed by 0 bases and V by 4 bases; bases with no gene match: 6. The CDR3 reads CASSWTSGSLSGANVLTF. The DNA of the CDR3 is TGTGCCAGCAGCTGGACTAGCGGATCCCTCTCTGGGGCCAACGTCCTGACTTTC. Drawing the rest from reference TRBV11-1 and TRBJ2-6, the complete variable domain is EAEVAQSPRYKITEKSQAVAFWCDPISGHATLYWYRQILGQGPELLVQFQDESVVDDSQLPKDRFSAERLKGVDSTLKIQPAELGDSAMYLCASSWTSGSLSGANVLTFGAGSRLTVL.

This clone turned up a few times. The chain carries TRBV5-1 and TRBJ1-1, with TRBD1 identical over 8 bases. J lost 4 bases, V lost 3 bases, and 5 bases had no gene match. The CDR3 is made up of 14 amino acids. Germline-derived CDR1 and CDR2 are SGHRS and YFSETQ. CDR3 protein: CASSWGTGRTEAFF. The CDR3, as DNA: TGCGCCAGCAGCTGGGGGACAGGCCGCACTGAAGCTTTCTTT. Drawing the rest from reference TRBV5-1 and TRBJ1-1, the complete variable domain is KAGVTQTPRYLIKTRGQQVTLSCSPISGHRSVSWYQQTPGQGLQFLFEYFSETQRNKGNFPGRFSGRQFSNSRSEMNVSTLELGDSALYLCASSWGTGRTEAFFGQGTRLTVV.

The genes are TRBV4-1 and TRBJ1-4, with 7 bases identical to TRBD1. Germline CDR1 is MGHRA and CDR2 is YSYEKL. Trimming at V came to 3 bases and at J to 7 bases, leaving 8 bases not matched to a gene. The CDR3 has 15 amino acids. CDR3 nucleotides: TGCGCCAGCAGCCAGACAGGGAGCTTAAGTGAAAAACTGTTTTTT. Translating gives CASSQTGSLSEKLFF.

CDR3 nucleotide sequence: TGTGCCAGCAGCTTAACTGGGACTAGCGAGTCCTACGAGCAGTACTTC. Translation gives CASSLTGTSESYEQYF. The chain joins TRBV7-3 to TRBJ2-7; 10 bases fit TRBD2. Germline trimming cut 0 bases from V and 1 base from J; bases unmatched to any gene: 3. The CDR3 is made up of 16 amino acids. CDR1 is SGHTA, CDR2 FQGTGA, per germline.

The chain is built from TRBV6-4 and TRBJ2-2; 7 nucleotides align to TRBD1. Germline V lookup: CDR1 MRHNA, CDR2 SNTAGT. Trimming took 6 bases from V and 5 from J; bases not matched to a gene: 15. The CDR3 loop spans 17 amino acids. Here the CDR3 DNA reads TGTGCCAGCAGGGGTAAACAGGGGATCATTAAGACCGGGGAGCTGTTTTTT. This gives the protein CASRGKQGIIKTGELFF.

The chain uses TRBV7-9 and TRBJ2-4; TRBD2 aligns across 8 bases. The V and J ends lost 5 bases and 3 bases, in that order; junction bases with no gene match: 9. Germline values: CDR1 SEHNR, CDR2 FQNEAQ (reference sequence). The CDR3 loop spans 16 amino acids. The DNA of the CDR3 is TGTGCCAGCAGCCAAAAGACTAGCGCAAACAAAAACATTCAGTACTTC. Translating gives CASSQKTSANKNIQYF.

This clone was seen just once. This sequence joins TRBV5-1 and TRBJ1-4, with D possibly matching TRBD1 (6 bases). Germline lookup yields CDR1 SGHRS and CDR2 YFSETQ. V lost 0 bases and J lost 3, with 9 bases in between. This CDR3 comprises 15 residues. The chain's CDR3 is CASSLVGGSNEKLFF. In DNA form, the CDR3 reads TGCGCCAGCAGCTTGGTAGGGGGGTCTAATGAAAAACTGTTTTTT.